These 24 T cell receptor beta chains originate from one sample sequenced in a study of T cell changes during pregnancy in multiple sclerosis. The protocol was immunoSEQ multiplex PCR, while the TCRdb copy is restricted to in-frame clones and leaves out a portion. In the table there are around 100,000 clones, around 90% of which are singletons. This specimen consisted of peripheral blood, obtained in the third trimester of pregnancy. These TCRs come from a female donor with multiple sclerosis, enrolled in a pregnancy study.

The genes are TRBV19 and TRBJ1-2; TRBD1 agrees at 8 bases. With 5 bases clipped from V and 4 bases from J, the junction kept 3 bases outside the gene matches. Germline values: CDR1 LNHDA, CDR2 SQIVND (reference sequence). CDR3 length: 13 residues. This CDR3 reads CASSYRGAYGYTF. The CDR3 DNA is TGTGCCAGTAGTTACAGGGGGGCCTATGGCTACACCTTC.

The rearrangement uses TRBV4-1 and TRBJ1-1, with a possible D match to TRBD1 (5 bases). V was cut by 0 bases and J by 0 bases, with 8 bases left in between. The CDR3 is 15 residues long. The V gene's germline CDR1 is MGHRA and CDR2 YSYEKL. In DNA, the CDR3 is TGCGCCAGCAGCCAAGAGAGACAGATGAACACTGAAGCTTTCTTT. Translation: CASSQERQMNTEAFF.

The V call is TRBV6-1, the J call TRBJ2-2; 8 positions agree with TRBD1. The CDR3 covers 17 residues. Germline CDR1 and CDR2: MNHNS and SASEGT. With V trimmed by 4 bases and J by 4 bases, 11 bases remained unmatched. CDR3 in DNA: TGTGCCAGCAGTGGTGGCAGGGGGCGGATTGGCACCGGGGAGCTGTTTTTT. Its protein is CASSGGRGRIGTGELFF.

This clone was found once. The chain has TRBV5-1 and TRBJ2-1; 11 nucleotides agree with TRBD2. The CDR3 has 17 residues. Germline CDR1 SGHRS, CDR2 YFSETQ. V lost 2 bases to trimming and J lost 3 bases; unmatched junction nucleotides: 7. The CDR3 sequence: CASSFPLGLAGYNEQFF. CDR3 nucleotide sequence: TGCGCCAGCAGCTTCCCCCTCGGACTAGCGGGCTACAATGAGCAGTTCTTC.

This chain joins TRBV19 and TRBJ1-1, with TRBD1 identical over 7 bases. J gave up 4 bases and V 1 base, and 6 bases lay outside the gene matches. Germline CDR1 and CDR2: LNHDA and SQIVND (reference sequence). The CDR3 is made up of 15 amino acids. CDR3: CASSIVFPGGTEAFF. DNA for the CDR3: TGTGCCAGTAGTATAGTTTTTCCAGGGGGCACTGAAGCTTTCTTT.

This CDR3 is CASSETLSQGWSNQPQHF. The CDR3 DNA is TGTGCCAGCAGTGAAACCCTCTCACAGGGCTGGAGCAATCAGCCCCAGCATTTT. This chain uses TRBV2 with TRBJ1-5; D may be TRBD1 (6 bases). The CDR3 loop spans 18 amino acids. Germline V lookup: CDR1 SNHLY, CDR2 FYNNEI. Trimming shortened V by 2 bases and J by 1 base, and 18 bases separated the two germline ends.

V gene TRBV9 combines with J gene TRBJ2-3; weak D call: TRBD1 (7 bases). V gave up 0 bases and J gave up 4 bases, with 24 bases separating them. Germline CDR1 SGDLS, CDR2 YYNGEE. This CDR3 region has 19 residues. CDR3 loop: CASSVGAGGKVLGPDTQYF. DNA for the CDR3: TGTGCCAGCAGCGTAGGGGCAGGGGGGAAAGTTTTGGGCCCAGATACGCAGTATTTT.

The chain joins TRBV5-1 to TRBJ2-2, with 8 nucleotides matching TRBD2. The CDR3 covers 16 residues. The junction had 8 bases not matched to a gene; V was cut back by 3 bases and J by 4 bases. Germline V gene lookup returns CDR1 SGHRS and CDR2 YFSETQ. The CDR3 loop is CASSSISGMGTGELFF. DNA of the CDR3: TGCGCCAGCAGCTCAATTAGCGGGATGGGCACCGGGGAGCTGTTTTTT.

V gene TRBV12-5 combines with J gene TRBJ2-3; no firm D call. The CDR3 runs 14 residues. Trimming removed 1 base from V and 0 bases from J, with 5 bases in between. The germline V gene encodes CDR1 LGHNT and CDR2 FRNRAP. DNA for the CDR3: TGTGCTAGTGGTTTGGACCTAAGCACAGATACGCAGTATTTT. Its translation is CASGLDLSTDTQYF.

V gene TRBV4-1 combines with J gene TRBJ1-4, with 12 nucleotides matching TRBD1. The ends lost 0 bases at V and 7 bases at J; junction bases unmatched: 6. The germline CDR1 and CDR2 sequences are MGHRA and YSYEKL. This CDR3 spans 17 amino acids. The CDR3 region is CASSQEGTGGAGEKLFF. The CDR3 DNA reads as TGCGCCAGCAGCCAAGAGGGGACAGGGGGCGCGGGTGAAAAACTGTTTTTT.

The chain couples TRBV19 to TRBJ2-5; 12 bases map to TRBD2. J was trimmed by 5 bases and V by 5 bases; bases with no gene match: 9. CDR1 is LNHDA, CDR2 SQIVND, per germline (reference sequence). The CDR3 spans 16 residues. Here the CDR3 reads CASSPRLAGAGETQYF. DNA for the CDR3: TGTGCCAGTAGTCCAAGACTAGCGGGAGCGGGTGAGACCCAGTACTTC.

The genes are TRBV5-6 and TRBJ2-7; 7 bases fit TRBD1. CDR3 length: 12 amino acids. CDR1 is SGHDT, CDR2 YYEEEE, per germline. The V segment lost 4 bases and the J segment 5 bases; nucleotides outside the gene matches: 3. In DNA, the CDR3 is TGTGCCAGCAGCAGGGGGCTCAACGAGCAGTACTTC. It encodes CASSRGLNEQYF.

V is TRBV5-1 and J is TRBJ2-1; TRBD2 might be the D (6 bases). The CDR3 extends over 18 amino acids. V was pared by 2 bases and J by 8 bases, with 26 bases between. Germline V CDR1 and CDR2: SGHRS, YFSETQ. This CDR3 reads CASSFTPPGTLSGDEQFF. CDR3 DNA: TGCGCCAGCAGCTTTACCCCTCCCGGGACTCTGTCGGGCGATGAGCAGTTCTTC.

The gene calls are TRBV11-3 and TRBJ2-1; no firm D call. CDR1 SGHNT and CDR2 YENEEA come from the germline V gene. V lost 1 base, J lost 6 bases, and 4 bases lay in between. This CDR3 is 12 amino acids long. CDR3 sequence reads: CASSLGANEQFF. The CDR3 coding sequence is TGTGCCAGCAGCTTAGGAGCCAATGAGCAGTTCTTC.

The V call is TRBV30, the J call TRBJ2-1; 9 nucleotides align to TRBD2. J lost 4 bases, V lost 2 bases, and 9 bases had no gene match. Germline CDR1 is GTSNPN and CDR2 is SVGIG (reference sequence). The CDR3 has 16 residues. The CDR3: CAWSLLSGGPYNEQFF. The CDR3 bases are TGTGCCTGGAGTCTACTCAGCGGGGGGCCTTACAATGAGCAGTTCTTC. The full variable domain, in which reference TRBV30 and TRBJ2-1 provide the parts outside the CDR3, is SQTIHQWPATLVQPVGSPLSLECTVEGTSNPNLYWYRQAAGRGLQLLFYSVGIGQISSEVPQNLSASRPQDRQFILSSKKLLLSDSGFYLCAWSLLSGGPYNEQFFGPGTRLTVL.

This chain uses TRBV13 with TRBJ1-2; no clear D. V was shortened by 0 bases and J by 8 bases, with 13 bases between the two germline ends. Germline V gives CDR1 PRHDT, CDR2 FYEKMQ (reference sequence). This CDR3 is built from 14 residues. The CDR3 coding sequence is TGTGCCAGCAGCTTAGGATTGGCGGGCGCGGGCTACACCTTC. It translates to CASSLGLAGAGYTF.

The chain has TRBV11-2 and TRBJ2-7, with 8 bases identical to TRBD1. CDR3 length equals 14 residues. V lost 3 bases to trimming and J lost 0 bases; unmatched junction nucleotides: 1. The V gene's germline CDR1 is SGHAT and CDR2 FQNNGV. CDR3: CASSLTGDSYEQYF. CDR3 coding DNA: TGTGCCAGCAGCTTGACAGGGGACTCCTACGAGCAGTACTTC. The complete variable domain, with remaining parts taken from reference TRBV11-2 and TRBJ2-7, reads EAGVAQSPRYKIIEKRQSVAFWCNPISGHATLYWYQQILGQGPKLLIQFQNNGVVDDSQLPKDRFSAERLKGVDSTLKIQPAKLEDSAVYLCASSLTGDSYEQYFGPGTRLTVT.

The chain uses TRBV11-3 and TRBJ2-1, with 7 bases lining up with TRBD2. In germline, CDR1 is SGHNT, CDR2 YENEEA. The CDR3 consists of 14 residues. V shed 8 bases, J shed 5 bases, and the junction held 9 bases outside the gene matches. CDR3 in amino acids: CASVGPSGDNEQFF. The CDR3 DNA is TGTGCCAGCGTCGGTCCTAGCGGAGACAATGAGCAGTTCTTC.

This chain's CDR3 is CASSYFGGRTNYGYTF. The CDR3, as DNA: TGTGCCAGCAGTTACTTCGGGGGGCGAACTAACTATGGCTACACCTTC. This sequence joins TRBV6-5 and TRBJ1-2, with D possibly matching TRBD1 (6 bases). The V and J ends lost 1 base and 0 bases respectively, with 12 bases between them. The germline V gene has CDR1 MNHEY and CDR2 SVGAGI. The CDR3 is 16 residues long.

This chain uses TRBV30 with TRBJ2-1, with D possibly being TRBD2 (7 bases). Trimming stripped 0 bases from V and 6 bases from J, with 15 bases between. In germline, CDR1 is GTSNPN, CDR2 SVGIG (reference sequence). The CDR3 loop spans 15 amino acids. CDR3 coding DNA: TGTGCCTGGAGTGTGGGAGGGGGGGGATTCAATGAGCAGTTCTTC. Translated: CAWSVGGGGFNEQFF.

This clone was detected once. The genes are TRBV9 and TRBJ1-1, with D possibly TRBD1 on 5 matching bases. This CDR3 region has 15 residues. Germline V gene lookup returns CDR1 SGDLS and CDR2 YYNGEE. The germline V and J ends were trimmed by 3 bases and 5 bases, with 17 bases remaining between them. The DNA for the CDR3 is TGTGCCAGCAGCGCGGGGGAGGGGTTTGGGACTGAAGCTTTCTTT. Translation gives CASSAGEGFGTEAFF.

The rearrangement joins TRBV10-3 to TRBJ1-1; 7 bases line up with TRBD1. CDR1 ENHRY and CDR2 SYGVKD come from the germline V gene. V lost 6 bases and J lost 2; bases outside the gene matches: 6. The CDR3 consists of 14 residues. DNA of the CDR3: TGTGCCATCAGAACTACAGGGGCCAACACTGAAGCTTTCTTT. Its protein product is CAIRTTGANTEAFF.

The chain employs TRBV12-5 and TRBJ1-5; 7 bases match TRBD1. J was trimmed by 4 bases and V by 6 bases; bases with no gene match: 6. Germline V lookup: CDR1 LGHNT, CDR2 FRNRAP. CDR3 size: 14 residues. The CDR3 loop reads CASGTGPRNQPQHF. The CDR3 DNA is TGTGCTAGTGGGACAGGGCCGAGGAATCAGCCCCAGCATTTT.

The V gene is TRBV27, the J gene TRBJ2-7, with D tentatively TRBD1 (6 bases). V gave up 6 bases and J gave up 3 bases, with 12 bases separating them. Looked up from germline, CDR1 is MNHEY and CDR2 is SMNVEV (reference sequence). CDR3 length equals 13 residues. CDR3 nucleotides: TGTGCCAGCAGCCCCGACAGGTACTACGAGCAGTACTTC. This gives the protein CASSPDRYYEQYF.